This entry describes one TCR beta chain. Using immunoSEQ multiplex PCR, the repertoire was profiled, and TCRdb retains in-frame clones only, with some absent. The sample contains 120,000 to 150,000 clones, approximately 90% of which appear only once. This entry is derived from a study of cytomegalovirus exposure and HLA in healthy donors. Germline CDR1 reads SQVTM; CDR2 reads ANQGSEA. The V and J ends lost 7 bases and 3 bases, in that order; junction bases with no gene match: 11. The length of the CDR3 is 14 residues. Sequences were obtained from PBMCs. This TCR derives from a man younger than 30 in good health and CMV-seronegative. The chain joins TRBV29-1 to TRBJ2-5; 7 nucleotides line up with TRBD1. The CDR3 sequence is CSGRAGGAEETQYF. The DNA for the CDR3 is TGCAGCGGTAGAGCAGGGGGAGCTGAAGAGACCCAGTACTTC.